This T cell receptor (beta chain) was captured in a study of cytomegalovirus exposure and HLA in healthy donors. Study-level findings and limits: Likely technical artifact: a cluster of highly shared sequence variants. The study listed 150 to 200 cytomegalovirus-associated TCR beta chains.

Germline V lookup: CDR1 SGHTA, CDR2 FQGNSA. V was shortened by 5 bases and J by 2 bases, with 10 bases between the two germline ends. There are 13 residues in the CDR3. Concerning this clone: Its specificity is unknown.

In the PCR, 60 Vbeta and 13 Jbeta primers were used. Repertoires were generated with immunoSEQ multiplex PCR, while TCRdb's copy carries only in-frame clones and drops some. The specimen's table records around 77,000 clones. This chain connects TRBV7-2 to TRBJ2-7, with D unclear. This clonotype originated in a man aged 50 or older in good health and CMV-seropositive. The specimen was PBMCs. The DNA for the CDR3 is TGTGCCAGCAGCCCCGGGTCAACCTACGAGCAGTACTTC. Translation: CASSPGSTYEQYF.